The next 8 T cell receptor beta chains were all read from a single sample in a study of CD8+CD57+ T cells in acquired aplastic anemia. The template used for profiling TCR beta VDJ and CDR3 was genomic DNA. TCRdb analysed the reads with MiXCR anew, one entry per CDR3 protein. This sample carries roughly 420,000 distinct CDR3 sequences, roughly 68% of them seen once, and the ten largest clones take approximately 3.8%. The sequenced material came from sorted CD4+, CD8+, or CD8+CD57+ T cells (not recorded which) from PBMCs. The receptors here all came from a human donor in good health, serving as a control.

V gene TRBV2 combines with J gene TRBJ1-1; D is unclear. With 5 bases removed from V and 11 bases from J, the gap between germline ends came to 12 bases. CDR1 is SNHLY and CDR2 is FYNNEI in the germline V gene. This CDR3 has 11 residues. The CDR3 DNA reads as TGTGCCAGCAGTCCCTGGGAGCGGGCTTTCTTT. Translated: CASSPWERAFF. Based on the CDR3 plus reference TRBV2 and TRBJ1-1, the full variable domain is EPEVTQTPSHQVTQMGQEVILRCVPISNHLYFYWYRQILGQKVEFLVSFYNNEISEKSEIFDDQFSVERPDGSNFTLKIRSTKLEDSAMYFCASSPWERAFFGQGTRLTVV.

In the case of this clonotype: An end of the junction does not agree with germline; a read error may underlie this. The chain has TRBV7-2 and TRBJ1-6; D not resolved. Per germline, CDR1 SGHTA and CDR2 FQGNSA. This CDR3 region has 14 residues. This CDR3 reads CASSVAEATETQHF. The CDR3 nucleotides read TGTGCCAGCAGCGTAGCCGAGGCCACAGAAACCCAGCACTTT.

About this clonotype: The limits of the CDR3 on the DNA are not certain, so only TCRdb's listed CDR3 is given. This rearrangement joins TRBV2 to TRBJ2-5; the D call in the table, TRBD1, was not verified against the DNA. The germline gives CDR1 SNHLY, CDR2 FYNNEI. The CDR3 is 17 residues long, counting both termini. The CDR3 protein is CASSSTRTNGGYTFGSF.

Regarding this clonotype: The junction shows a germline mismatch at one end, possibly a read error. The chain employs TRBV10-3 and TRBJ2-7; no reliable D call. In germline, CDR1 is ENHRY, CDR2 SYGVKD. This CDR3 spans 14 amino acids. The CDR3 loop is CATSGVTGNHEQYF. The DNA of the CDR3 is TGTGCCACCAGTGGGGTCACGGGTAACCACGAGCAGTACTTC.

V and J are TRBV7-2 and TRBJ1-4; D gene ambiguous. The V and J ends lost 3 bases and 17 bases respectively, with 25 bases between them. From germline, CDR1 is SGHTA and CDR2 FQGNSA. The CDR3 is 15 amino acids. In DNA, the CDR3 is TGTGCCAGCAGCTTTTCCGGCAGAGGCAACGATGGCTTCTTTTTT. Translation: CASSFSGRGNDGFFF.

Written as DNA, the CDR3 is TGCAGTGCTAGCGATGGAATAGCGGGCCAGTACTTC. Translated: CSASDGIAGQYF. The chain combines TRBV20-1 with TRBJ2-5, with 7 bases identical to TRBD2. This CDR3 contains 12 residues. The V and J ends lost 3 bases and 10 bases, in that order; junction bases with no gene match: 8. Germline V lookup: CDR1 DFQATT, CDR2 SNEGSKA (reference sequence).

The gene calls are TRBV20-1 and TRBJ2-7, with D possibly TRBD2 on 5 matching bases. In germline, CDR1 is DFQATT, CDR2 SNEGSKA (reference sequence). Trimming left V 6 bases short and J 6 bases short, with 18 bases between. This CDR3 has 13 amino acids. CDR3: CSAGGGAPVEQYF. Written as DNA, the CDR3 is TGCAGTGCGGGTGGAGGAGCGCCAGTCGAGCAGTACTTC.

The table lists this clonotype with many counts. The genes are TRBV6-5 and TRBJ1-5; no clear D gene. Trimming stripped 9 bases from V and 4 bases from J, with 10 bases between. The CDR3 runs to 12 residues. Germline-derived CDR1 and CDR2 are MNHEY and SVGAGI. In DNA form, the CDR3 reads TGTGCCAGTCAAGTCGTGAATCAGCCCCAGCATTTT. This codes for CASQVVNQPQHF.